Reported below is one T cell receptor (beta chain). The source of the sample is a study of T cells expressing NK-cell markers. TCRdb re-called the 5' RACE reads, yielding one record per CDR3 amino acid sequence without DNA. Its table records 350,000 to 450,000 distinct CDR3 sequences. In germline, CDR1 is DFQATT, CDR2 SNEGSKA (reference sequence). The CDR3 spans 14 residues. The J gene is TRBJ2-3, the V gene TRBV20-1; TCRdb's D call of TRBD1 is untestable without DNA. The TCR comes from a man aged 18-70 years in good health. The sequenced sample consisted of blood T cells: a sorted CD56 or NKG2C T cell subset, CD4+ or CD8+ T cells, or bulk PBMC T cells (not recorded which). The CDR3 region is CSAAQWGALDTQYF.